The 21 T cell receptor beta chains below come from one sample, sequenced in a study of beta chain features in type 1 diabetes. Broader study findings: The study found moderately but significantly shorter TCRB CDR3s in all four CD4+ subsets of Type 1 diabetes patients.

All of the isolated RNA was reverse transcribed, so expressed TCRB transcripts were sequenced. Sequencing used immunoSEQ multiplex PCR; TCRdb keeps in-frame clones, though not all of them. The table lists roughly 340,000 clones, 10% to 15% of them singletons. These receptors' antigens are unknown. Specimen: naive CD4+ T cells from blood. These receptors were obtained from a woman under 30 with type 1 diabetes.

This clone was found a few times. The V call is TRBV19, the J call TRBJ2-7; TRBD2 aligns across 8 bases. Germline V CDR1 and CDR2: LNHDA, SQIVND (reference sequence). V trimming: 6 bases; J trimming: 7 bases; junction bases outside the gene matches: 11. The CDR3 is made up of 14 amino acids. Here the CDR3 reads CASSRTSQAGEQYF. The CDR3 coding sequence is TGTGCCAGTAGCCGGACTAGCCAGGCTGGTGAGCAGTACTTC.

V and J are TRBV4-3 and TRBJ2-1, with D hard to call. Germline assignment: CDR1 LGHNA and CDR2 YSLEER. V was trimmed by 0 bases and J by 2 bases, leaving 11 bases between them. This CDR3 comprises 16 residues. The CDR3 spells CASSQERLTPYNEQFF. The CDR3 nucleotides are TGCGCCAGCAGCCAAGAAAGACTTACCCCCTACAATGAGCAGTTCTTC.

This clone has more than one count but fewer than ten. The rearrangement uses TRBV27 and TRBJ2-7, with no clear D. The CDR3 runs to 12 residues. Trimming shortened V by 6 bases and J by 2 bases, and 8 bases separated the two germline ends. CDR1 is MNHEY and CDR2 is SMNVEV in the germline V gene (reference sequence). Here the CDR3 DNA reads TGTGCCAGCAGAACTTCTGCCTACGAGCAGTACTTC. Its protein product is CASRTSAYEQYF.

This clone has only a few counts. The chain links TRBV7-9 to TRBJ1-4, with D uncertain. CDR3 length: 16 amino acids. CDR1 is SEHNR, CDR2 FQNEAQ, per germline (reference sequence). V lost 0 bases and J lost 3, with 11 bases in between. In nucleotides, the CDR3 is TGTGCCAGCAGCTTAGCAAGAGGCTTGGCTAATGAAAAACTGTTTTTT. This encodes CASSLARGLANEKLFF.

This CDR3 reads CAWIPPDRGGREQYF. CDR3 nucleotide sequence: TGTGCCTGGATCCCCCCTGACAGAGGCGGTCGAGAGCAGTACTTC. The chain couples TRBV30 to TRBJ2-7; weak D call: TRBD1 (5 bases). Germline lookup yields CDR1 GTSNPN and CDR2 SVGIG (reference sequence). Trimming cost V 4 bases and J 7 bases, with 23 bases left between them. CDR3 length: 15 amino acids.

The rearrangement joins TRBV28 to TRBJ2-2, with D tentatively TRBD2 (5 bases). The V end lost 5 bases, the J end lost 7 bases, and 20 bases lay between the germline ends. Germline V gene lookup returns CDR1 MDHEN and CDR2 SYDVKM. The CDR3 totals 16 residues. CDR3 amino acids: CASSPPRGKKGGELFF. The CDR3 DNA is TGTGCCAGCAGTCCCCCCCGAGGGAAAAAGGGCGGGGAGCTGTTTTTT.

V and J are TRBV12-5 and TRBJ2-7, with 7 bases aligning to TRBD1. V lost 5 bases to trimming and J lost 1 base; unmatched junction nucleotides: 2. This CDR3 contains 13 residues. CDR1 and CDR2 from the germline V gene are LGHNT and FRNRAP. The DNA of the CDR3 is TGTGCTAGTGGTCCGGACAGGTCCTACGAGCAGTACTTC. This sequence encodes CASGPDRSYEQYF.

This clone was detected a few times. The V and J genes are TRBV27 and TRBJ1-5; the D is unclear. Germline values: CDR1 MNHEY, CDR2 SMNVEV (reference sequence). This CDR3 has 14 amino acids. The ends were cut back, 5 bases at V and 0 bases at J, with 8 bases in the middle. The CDR3 sequence: CASSGQVSNQPQHF. The CDR3 region has the DNA TGTGCCAGCAGTGGTCAGGTTAGCAATCAGCCCCAGCATTTT.

This chain uses TRBV4-2 with TRBJ2-5; weak D call: TRBD2 (6 bases). Trimming pared 1 base from V and 4 bases from J, leaving 16 bases between. Looked up from germline, CDR1 is LGHNA and CDR2 is YNFKEQ. The CDR3 runs 16 residues. The CDR3 nucleotides read TGTGCCAGCAGCCAAGGCCAAAGGGGAGGCGTAGAGACCCAGTACTTC. It is translated as CASSQGQRGGVETQYF.

The rearrangement uses TRBV5-1 and TRBJ1-1; no reliable D call. V dropped 1 base and J dropped 4 bases, with 11 bases sitting between them. From germline, CDR1 is SGHRS and CDR2 YFSETQ. The CDR3 is made up of 14 amino acids. CDR3 in amino acids: CASSLYGFTTEAFF. The CDR3, as DNA: TGCGCCAGCAGCTTGTACGGGTTTACCACTGAAGCTTTCTTT.

The rearrangement links TRBV2 to TRBJ1-5; weak D call: TRBD1 (6 bases). This CDR3 comprises 14 residues. V was trimmed by 4 bases and J by 6 bases, leaving 13 bases between them. Germline loops: CDR1 SNHLY, CDR2 FYNNEI. The CDR3 DNA sequence: TGTGCCAGCAGTGGCAGGGGAGGGAGTCAGCCCCAGCATTTT. Its translation is CASSGRGGSQPQHF.

The V gene is TRBV5-1, the J gene TRBJ2-3; a weak D match, TRBD1 (6 bases). Trimming left V 4 bases short and J 2 bases short, with 20 bases between. The CDR3 has 17 amino acids. CDR1 SGHRS and CDR2 YFSETQ come from the germline V gene. The CDR3 region is CASSPRILQGHTDTQYF. The CDR3 region has the DNA TGCGCCAGCAGCCCCCGTATATTGCAGGGGCACACAGATACGCAGTATTTT.

The rearrangement joins TRBV2 to TRBJ2-1, with 8 nucleotides matching TRBD1. Trimming cost V 5 bases and J 9 bases; bases outside gene matches: 15. The CDR3 has 16 amino acids. Germline CDR1 SNHLY, CDR2 FYNNEI. The DNA for the CDR3 is TGTGCCAGCAGTCTGGCGACAGGGGTAGGTGTAGGTGAGCAGTTCTTC. Translation: CASSLATGVGVGEQFF.

The sample holds a few counts of this clone. The chain uses TRBV11-2 and TRBJ2-1, with a tentative D call TRBD2 (5 bases). CDR1 is SGHAT, CDR2 FQNNGV, per germline. V was trimmed by 5 bases and J by 8 bases, leaving 10 bases between them. The CDR3 has 12 amino acids. CDR3 region: CASSPGIDEQFF. DNA of the CDR3: TGTGCCAGCAGCCCCGGGATAGATGAGCAGTTCTTC.

This clone has only a few counts. This chain connects TRBV2 to TRBJ2-3; 12 nucleotides align to TRBD2. This CDR3 region has 14 residues. Germline V CDR1 and CDR2: SNHLY, FYNNEI. Losses at the gene ends were 9 bases for V and 4 bases for J; bases not matched to a gene: 5. CDR3 bases: TGTGCCAGTGGGACTAGCGGGTGGCCAGATACGCAGTATTTT. Protein: CASGTSGWPDTQYF. The full variable domain, rest sourced from reference TRBV2 and TRBJ2-3, is EPEVTQTPSHQVTQMGQEVILRCVPISNHLYFYWYRQILGQKVEFLVSFYNNEISEKSEIFDDQFSVERPDGSNFTLKIRSTKLEDSAMYFCASGTSGWPDTQYFGPGTRLTVL.

This rearrangement joins TRBV10-3 to TRBJ2-5; 8 bases map to TRBD2. Germline CDR1 ENHRY, CDR2 SYGVKD. V lost 6 bases, J lost 4 bases, and 19 bases stayed unmatched. The CDR3 extends over 18 amino acids. CDR3 protein: CAIRPQKREMGVVETQYF. The CDR3 nucleotides read TGTGCCATCAGACCCCAGAAGCGGGAGATGGGGGTGGTAGAGACCCAGTACTTC.

The CDR3 DNA sequence: TGTGCCAGCAGCTTAGCGGCCCGATACACCGGGGAGCTGTTTTTT. It is translated as CASSLAARYTGELFF. The V gene is TRBV7-2, the J gene TRBJ2-2; D uncertain. This CDR3 is built from 15 residues. V gave up 0 bases and J gave up 3 bases, with 8 bases separating them. Germline V lookup: CDR1 SGHTA, CDR2 FQGNSA.

There are a few counts of this clone. V is TRBV30 and J is TRBJ2-7; TRBD1 matches 7 bases. V trimming: 5 bases; J trimming: 4 bases; junction bases outside the gene matches: 11. The CDR3 has 14 residues. Germline CDR1 reads GTSNPN; CDR2 reads SVGIG (reference sequence). The CDR3 protein is CAWGRDSSLYEQYF. CDR3 nucleotide sequence: TGTGCCTGGGGTCGGGACAGTTCTTTGTACGAGCAGTACTTC.

The gene calls are TRBV5-6 and TRBJ1-2; TRBD1 aligns across 9 bases. The CDR3 loop spans 14 amino acids. Germline lookup yields CDR1 SGHDT and CDR2 YYEEEE. The trim removed 5 bases at V and 2 bases at J, leaving 4 bases unmatched. CDR3 residues: CASRRTGENYGYTF. The CDR3 nucleotides are TGTGCCAGCAGAAGGACAGGGGAAAACTATGGCTACACCTTC. Using reference TRBV5-6 and TRBJ1-2 for the parts outside the CDR3, the full variable domain is DAGVTQSPTHLIKTRGQQVTLRCSPKSGHDTVSWYQQALGQGPQFIFQYYEEEERQRGNFPDRFSGHQFPNYSSELNVNALLLGDSALYLCASRRTGENYGYTFGSGTRLTVV.

There are a few counts of this clone. The chain links TRBV7-2 to TRBJ2-6; D perhaps matches TRBD2 (6 bases). CDR3 size: 18 residues. Trimming took off 1 base at V and 2 bases at J, with 15 bases between the two ends. Looked up from germline, CDR1 is SGHTA and CDR2 is FQGNSA. The CDR3 loop is CASSLVGPGGPGANVLTF. DNA of the CDR3: TGTGCCAGCAGCTTAGTGGGCCCCGGAGGGCCTGGGGCCAACGTCCTGACTTTC.

The chain joins TRBV30 to TRBJ2-1; the D is unclear. Trimming took off 2 bases at V and 1 base at J, with 3 bases between the two ends. CDR1 and CDR2 from the germline V gene are GTSNPN and SVGIG (reference sequence). The CDR3 totals 12 residues. The CDR3 loop reads CAWSQSYNEQFF. The CDR3 nucleotides are TGTGCCTGGAGTCAGTCCTACAATGAGCAGTTCTTC.